One T cell receptor beta chain is described in this entry. This sample is part of a study of blood T cells in healthy people across ages. Using a J-beta primer mix together with a sample-barcoded 5' primer, a second PCR was run for about 6 to 12 cycles. TCRdb ran MiXCR on the 5' RACE reads and lists one entry per CDR3 protein. Of approximately 360,000 distinct CDR3 sequences in the sample, more than 45% were seen once. V shed 5 bases and J 6 bases; nucleotides not matched to a gene: 9. Germline loops: CDR1 SEHNR, CDR2 FQNEAQ (reference sequence). This CDR3 region has 14 residues. This sequence originates from a man between 60 and 75 years old in good health. Specimen: blood. The chain employs TRBV7-9 and TRBJ2-7, with 8 positions matching TRBD2. CDR3 amino acids: CASSREGVWGEQYF. The CDR3 DNA reads TGTGCCAGCAGCCGGGAGGGGGTTTGGGGCGAGCAGTACTTC.